These T cell receptor beta chains were read from a single sample in a study of blood T cell repertoires in COVID-19. TCRdb keeps only in-frame clones here, not all; method: immunoSEQ multiplex PCR. The data hold roughly 150,000 clones, with around 81% observed a single time. Sequencing was done on a sample of PBMCs or T cells enriched from blood (not recorded which). These receptors came from a man aged 40-49 years who had recovered from COVID-19. Each CDR3 is given with its conserved first and last residue. Each record gives: clone size, V gene, J gene, D gene, CDR3 DNA, CDR3 protein. A D gene is named only where the DNA matches it firmly. Clone size appears in some rows only: once, few, many, or a class for an expanded clone.

abundance: -; v_gene: TRBV7-3; j_gene: TRBJ2-1; d_gene: -; CDR3nt: TGTGCCAGCAGCTCCCAAAATGAGCAGTTCTTC; CDR3aa: CASSSQNEQFF
abundance: -; v_gene: TRBV4-1; j_gene: TRBJ1-5; d_gene: TRBD1; CDR3nt: TGCGCCAGCAGCCAAGTGGGGGTTAGGACAGGGGCGCAGGGCAATCAGCCCCAGCATTTT; CDR3aa: CASSQVGVRTGAQGNQPQHF
abundance: -; v_gene: TRBV27; j_gene: TRBJ2-1; d_gene: -; CDR3nt: TGTGCCAGCAGTTTGAGAGGGGGCGGGAAAACGAATACCTACAATGAGCAGTTCTTC; CDR3aa: CASSLRGGGKTNTYNEQFF
abundance: -; v_gene: TRBV19; j_gene: TRBJ1-5; d_gene: TRBD1; CDR3nt: TGTGCCAGTAGCGAGGGACAGGGTTACAATCAGCCCCAGCATTTT; CDR3aa: CASSEGQGYNQPQHF
abundance: -; v_gene: TRBV11-2; j_gene: TRBJ2-5; d_gene: -; CDR3nt: TGTGCCAGCAGCTTAGAAGGGACACCGTTGGAGACCCAGTACTTC; CDR3aa: CASSLEGTPLETQYF
abundance: -; v_gene: TRBV30; j_gene: TRBJ2-5; d_gene: -; CDR3nt: TGTGCCTGGAGTCCACAGGGCGGTGGACAAGAGACCCAGTACTTC; CDR3aa: CAWSPQGGGQETQYF
abundance: -; v_gene: TRBV27; j_gene: TRBJ1-2; d_gene: -; CDR3nt: TGTGCCAGCACCCCGACAGCCTATACCTATGGCTACACCTTC; CDR3aa: CASTPTAYTYGYTF
abundance: -; v_gene: TRBV7-2; j_gene: TRBJ1-1; d_gene: TRBD1; CDR3nt: TGTGCCAGCAGCTCTTGGACAGGGGCCACTGAAGCTTTCTTT; CDR3aa: CASSSWTGATEAFF
abundance: -; v_gene: TRBV3-1/TRBV3-2; j_gene: TRBJ2-7; d_gene: -; CDR3nt: TGTGCCAGCAGCCAACAGCTAGCCTACGACGAGCAGTACTTC; CDR3aa: CASSQQLAYDEQYF
abundance: -; v_gene: TRBV29-1; j_gene: TRBJ1-2; d_gene: TRBD1; CDR3nt: TGCAGCGTTCGCAGACAGGGGGCGGATGGCTACACCTTC; CDR3aa: CSVRRQGADGYTF
abundance: -; v_gene: TRBV2; j_gene: TRBJ2-1; d_gene: TRBD2; CDR3nt: TGTGCCAGCAGTTCTCGGGGGGGGACCAATGAGCAGTTCTTC; CDR3aa: CASSSRGGTNEQFF
abundance: -; v_gene: TRBV18; j_gene: TRBJ1-1; d_gene: TRBD1; CDR3nt: TGTGCCAGCTCACCGGACAGGGCGGCGGACACTGAAGCTTTCTTT; CDR3aa: CASSPDRAADTEAFF
abundance: -; v_gene: TRBV7-8; j_gene: TRBJ1-2; d_gene: -; CDR3nt: TGTGCCAGCAGCCCGCGGAACTATGGCTACACCTTC; CDR3aa: CASSPRNYGYTF
abundance: -; v_gene: TRBV2; j_gene: TRBJ1-2; d_gene: -; CDR3nt: TGTGCCAGCAGCTCGACACGGGGGGCCCTAGATGGCTACACCTTC; CDR3aa: CASSSTRGALDGYTF
abundance: -; v_gene: TRBV24-1; j_gene: TRBJ2-2; d_gene: TRBD1; CDR3nt: TGTGCCACCAGTGACCCCCCACAGGGGGGATCGAACACCGGGGAGCTGTTTTTT; CDR3aa: CATSDPPQGGSNTGELFF
abundance: -; v_gene: TRBV2; j_gene: TRBJ2-2; d_gene: -; CDR3nt: TGTGCCAGCGTTAAGGACAGGAACACCGGGGAGCTGTTTTTT; CDR3aa: CASVKDRNTGELFF
abundance: -; v_gene: TRBV2; j_gene: TRBJ1-2; d_gene: -; CDR3nt: TGTGCCAGCAGCGCCCCCCGGGGGGCGGGGGACTATGGCTACACCTTC; CDR3aa: CASSAPRGAGDYGYTF
abundance: few; v_gene: TRBV11-2; j_gene: TRBJ1-6; d_gene: TRBD1; CDR3nt: TGTGCCAGCAGATGGGGACAGAGGGGCATTTCACCCCTCCACTTT; CDR3aa: CASRWGQRGISPLHF
abundance: -; v_gene: TRBV29-1; j_gene: TRBJ1-2; d_gene: TRBD1; CDR3nt: TGCAGCGTTGGCCGGGACAGGGATGGCTACACCTTC; CDR3aa: CSVGRDRDGYTF
abundance: -; v_gene: TRBV30; j_gene: TRBJ2-4; d_gene: -; CDR3nt: TGTGCCTGGGCCTCCGGTCCCTCCAAAAACATTCAGTACTTC; CDR3aa: CAWASGPSKNIQYF
abundance: medium-sized; v_gene: TRBV6-2/TRBV6-3; j_gene: TRBJ2-5; d_gene: -; CDR3nt: TGTGCCAGCAGTCCCCTTTTAGGCAGGCCACGCGAGAAGACCCAGTACTTC; CDR3aa: CASSPLLGRPREKTQYF
abundance: -; v_gene: TRBV2; j_gene: TRBJ1-2; d_gene: -; CDR3nt: TGTGCCAGCAGTGACAGGGTAGGGAATGGCTACACCTTC; CDR3aa: CASSDRVGNGYTF
abundance: -; v_gene: TRBV19; j_gene: TRBJ2-2; d_gene: TRBD1; CDR3nt: TGTGCCAGTAGTAGGGCCGTGGGACAGGCGACTAGGGGAAGAGGGACCGGGGAGCTGTTTTTT; CDR3aa: CASSRAVGQATRGRGTGELFF
abundance: -; v_gene: TRBV9; j_gene: TRBJ2-5; d_gene: TRBD2; CDR3nt: TGTGCCAGCAGCGAGGCTAGCGGGGGGGCCGAGACCCAGTACTTC; CDR3aa: CASSEASGGAETQYF
abundance: -; v_gene: TRBV10-1; j_gene: TRBJ1-1; d_gene: -; CDR3nt: TGCGCCAGCAGTGTCTCCGTGACAGGGAACACTGAAGCTTTCTTT; CDR3aa: CASSVSVTGNTEAFF
abundance: -; v_gene: TRBV2; j_gene: TRBJ1-6; d_gene: -; CDR3nt: TGTGCCACCGCTTCGAGCTCCTATAATTCACCCCTCCACTTT; CDR3aa: CATASSSYNSPLHF
abundance: -; v_gene: TRBV7-9; j_gene: TRBJ2-3; d_gene: -; CDR3nt: TGTGCCAGCCGACTGGGGCGCGGGGCCACAGATACGCAGTATTTT; CDR3aa: CASRLGRGATDTQYF
abundance: once; v_gene: TRBV25-1; j_gene: TRBJ1-2; d_gene: -; CDR3nt: TGTGCCAGCAGTGAATTCCGAGCGGGACGGAGCTATGGCTACACCTTC; CDR3aa: CASSEFRAGRSYGYTF
abundance: -; v_gene: TRBV3-1/TRBV3-2; j_gene: TRBJ2-1; d_gene: TRBD2; CDR3nt: TGTGCCAGCAGCCCTGGACTAGCGGGGGGGCCTGATGAGCAGTTCTTC; CDR3aa: CASSPGLAGGPDEQFF
abundance: -; v_gene: TRBV6-4; j_gene: TRBJ2-4; d_gene: -; CDR3nt: TGTGCCAGCAGTGAAACAGGGAAGGGCATTCAGTACTTC; CDR3aa: CASSETGKGIQYF
abundance: -; v_gene: TRBV7-3; j_gene: TRBJ2-5; d_gene: TRBD1; CDR3nt: TGTGCCAGCAGCTTAGGCCAGGGGGCGCAGACCCAGTACTTC; CDR3aa: CASSLGQGAQTQYF
abundance: -; v_gene: TRBV19; j_gene: TRBJ1-2; d_gene: -; CDR3nt: TGTGCCAGTGTACAAAACAGGGATAATGGCTACACCTTC; CDR3aa: CASVQNRDNGYTF
abundance: few; v_gene: TRBV21-1; j_gene: TRBJ1-3; d_gene: -; CDR3nt: TGTGCCAGCAGCCCTTCCGGGACAGGGTCCCTCTCCTCTGGAAACACCATATATTTT; CDR3aa: CASSPSGTGSLSSGNTIYF
abundance: -; v_gene: TRBV29-1; j_gene: TRBJ2-7; d_gene: -; CDR3nt: TGCAGCGTTGAGTGGGGGGACGAGCAGTACTTC; CDR3aa: CSVEWGDEQYF
abundance: -; v_gene: TRBV5-1; j_gene: TRBJ1-2; d_gene: TRBD1; CDR3nt: TGCGCCAGCAGCTCAGCTACCTTGGACAGGGGCTATGGCTACACCTTC; CDR3aa: CASSSATLDRGYGYTF
abundance: -; v_gene: TRBV4-2; j_gene: TRBJ2-7; d_gene: -; CDR3nt: TGTGCCAGCAGCCAAGGGCTAGACTACGAGCAGTACTTC; CDR3aa: CASSQGLDYEQYF
abundance: -; v_gene: TRBV18; j_gene: TRBJ1-5; d_gene: TRBD1; CDR3nt: TGTGCCAGCTCACCTGGACAGGGCAATCAGCCCCAGCATTTT; CDR3aa: CASSPGQGNQPQHF
abundance: once; v_gene: TRBV13; j_gene: TRBJ2-5; d_gene: -; CDR3nt: TGTGCCAGCAGCTTAAAGGACAGTGAGACCCAGTACTTC; CDR3aa: CASSLKDSETQYF
abundance: -; v_gene: TRBV11-2; j_gene: TRBJ1-1; d_gene: -; CDR3nt: TGTGCCAGCAGCCATGGACGGACATCACTGAACACTGAAGCTTTCTTT; CDR3aa: CASSHGRTSLNTEAFF
abundance: -; v_gene: TRBV19; j_gene: TRBJ1-4; d_gene: -; CDR3nt: TGTGCCAGTAGGGGCCAGAACAAGGATGGGGAAAAACTGTTTTTT; CDR3aa: CASRGQNKDGEKLFF
abundance: few; v_gene: TRBV6-7; j_gene: TRBJ1-1; d_gene: -; CDR3nt: TGTGCCAGCAGTCCTACTACAGCTTTCTTT; CDR3aa: CASSPTTAFF
abundance: -; v_gene: TRBV4-1; j_gene: TRBJ1-2; d_gene: -; CDR3nt: TGCGCCAGCAGCCAAGACGGGGAGCGGCAAAGCTACACCTTC; CDR3aa: CASSQDGERQSYTF
abundance: few; v_gene: TRBV11-2; j_gene: TRBJ1-2; d_gene: -; CDR3nt: TGTGCCAGCAGCTCTTGGGGAGGCGGCTACACCTTC; CDR3aa: CASSSWGGGYTF
abundance: -; v_gene: TRBV5-6; j_gene: TRBJ1-1; d_gene: TRBD1; CDR3nt: TGTGCCAGCAGCAACCTCGGGACAGGGAGAGCTGAAGCTTTCTTT; CDR3aa: CASSNLGTGRAEAFF
abundance: -; v_gene: TRBV5-1; j_gene: TRBJ2-5; d_gene: -; CDR3nt: TGCGCCAGCAGGAAGGCGGACCAAGAGACCCAGTACTTC; CDR3aa: CASRKADQETQYF
abundance: -; v_gene: TRBV19; j_gene: TRBJ1-2; d_gene: -; CDR3nt: TGTGCCGCGAAAAGGGAGGGGATGAACTATGGCTACACCTTC; CDR3aa: CAAKREGMNYGYTF
abundance: -; v_gene: TRBV20-1; j_gene: TRBJ2-5; d_gene: TRBD2; CDR3nt: TGCAGTGCTAGTTGGTGGCGGGGGGGCTCAGAGACCCAGTACTTC; CDR3aa: CSASWWRGGSETQYF
abundance: -; v_gene: TRBV15; j_gene: TRBJ1-4; d_gene: TRBD1; CDR3nt: TGTGCCACCAGCAGGGGTGCGGGACAGTCAAATGAAAAACTGTTTTTT; CDR3aa: CATSRGAGQSNEKLFF
abundance: -; v_gene: TRBV5-1; j_gene: TRBJ1-2; d_gene: -; CDR3nt: TGCGCCAGCAGCCTGGACGGGAGCCAACTACTCGGCTACACCTTC; CDR3aa: CASSLDGSQLLGYTF
abundance: -; v_gene: TRBV19; j_gene: TRBJ2-5; d_gene: TRBD2; CDR3nt: TGTGCCAGTAGTGCGGGGGGGACAGCCGAGACCCAGTACTTC; CDR3aa: CASSAGGTAETQYF
abundance: -; v_gene: TRBV5-4; j_gene: TRBJ1-1; d_gene: -; CDR3nt: TGTGCCAGCAGCTTGGATATGAACACTGAAGCTTTCTTT; CDR3aa: CASSLDMNTEAFF
abundance: once; v_gene: TRBV5-1; j_gene: TRBJ2-5; d_gene: TRBD1; CDR3nt: TGCGCCAGCAGCTTGGCTGACAGGGTCAAGACCCAGTACTTC; CDR3aa: CASSLADRVKTQYF
abundance: -; v_gene: TRBV2; j_gene: TRBJ1-5; d_gene: -; CDR3nt: TGTGCCAGCAGGGGGCAGGCAAATAGCAATCAGCCCCAGCATTTT; CDR3aa: CASRGQANSNQPQHF
abundance: -; v_gene: TRBV10-3; j_gene: TRBJ1-2; d_gene: TRBD1; CDR3nt: TGTGCCATCAGTGAGCGAGAGACAGGGGATTCTCCTTATGGCTACACCTTC; CDR3aa: CAISERETGDSPYGYTF
abundance: -; v_gene: TRBV5-1; j_gene: TRBJ1-6; d_gene: TRBD1; CDR3nt: TGCGCCAGCAGCTTGGCAGGACAGGGAAACGATAATTCACCCCTCCACTTT; CDR3aa: CASSLAGQGNDNSPLHF
abundance: -; v_gene: TRBV6-6; j_gene: TRBJ1-5; d_gene: -; CDR3nt: TGTGCCTCGAAGGGGGATGGCAATCAGCCCCAGCATTTT; CDR3aa: CASKGDGNQPQHF
abundance: -; v_gene: TRBV7-2; j_gene: TRBJ1-1; d_gene: TRBD1; CDR3nt: TGTGCCAGCAGCGAGCGGACAGGGGCGATCACTGAAGCTTTCTTT; CDR3aa: CASSERTGAITEAFF